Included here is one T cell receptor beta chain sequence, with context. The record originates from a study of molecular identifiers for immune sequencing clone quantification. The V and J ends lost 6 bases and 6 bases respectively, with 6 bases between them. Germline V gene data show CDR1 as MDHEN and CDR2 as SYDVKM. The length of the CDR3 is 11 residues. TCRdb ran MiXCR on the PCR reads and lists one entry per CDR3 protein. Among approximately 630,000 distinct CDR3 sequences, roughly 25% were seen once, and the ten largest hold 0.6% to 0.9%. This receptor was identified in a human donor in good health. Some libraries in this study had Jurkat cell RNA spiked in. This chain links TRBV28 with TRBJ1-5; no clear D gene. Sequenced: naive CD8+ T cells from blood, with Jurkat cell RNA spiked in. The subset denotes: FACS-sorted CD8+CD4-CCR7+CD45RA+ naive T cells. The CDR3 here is CASRNSQPQHF. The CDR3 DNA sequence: TGTGCCAGCAGGAATAGTCAGCCCCAGCATTTT.